Below are 6 T cell receptor beta chains sequenced from a single sample in a study of blood T cell repertoires in COVID-19. Measured with immunoSEQ multiplex PCR; TCRdb has only the in-frame clones, and not every one. The top ten hold roughly 1.2% of the sample, which has some 150,000 clones, more than 75% seen once. The sequencing input was PBMCs or T cells enriched from blood (not recorded which). The receptors were gathered from a human donor with acute COVID-19. The donor label of this sample is uncertain.

The V and J genes are TRBV2 and TRBJ2-1; 12 nucleotides agree with TRBD2. The germline V gene encodes CDR1 SNHLY and CDR2 FYNNEI. This CDR3 has 15 amino acids. V lost 4 bases, J lost 8 bases, and 6 bases stayed unmatched. CDR3 DNA: TGTGCCAGCAGTGGCCTACTAGCGGGGGGCGATGAGCAGTTCTTC. Its protein is CASSGLLAGGDEQFF.

V gene TRBV20-1 combines with J gene TRBJ1-2; D is ambiguous. The germline V gene encodes CDR1 DFQATT and CDR2 SNEGSKA (reference sequence). The length of the CDR3 is 10 residues. The ends were cut back, 6 bases at V and 3 bases at J, with 5 bases in the middle. This CDR3 reads CSAGDYGYTF. The CDR3 nucleotides are TGCAGTGCCGGGGACTATGGCTACACCTTC.

The chain carries TRBV9 and TRBJ2-3, with TRBD2 matching 7 bases. The germline V gene encodes CDR1 SGDLS and CDR2 YYNGEE. V trimming: 3 bases; J trimming: 3 bases; junction bases outside the gene matches: 7. The CDR3 is 15 residues long. CDR3 amino acids: CASSGTRGVTDTQYF. The CDR3 nucleotides are TGTGCCAGCAGCGGGACCCGGGGGGTAACAGATACGCAGTATTTT.

The chain combines TRBV7-2 with TRBJ2-7; TRBD1 matches at 7 bases. The CDR3 length is 15 residues. The trim removed 4 bases at V and 2 bases at J, leaving 8 bases unmatched. Germline V gene data show CDR1 as SGHTA and CDR2 as FQGNSA. The CDR3 sequence is CASSSPDRETYEQYF. The DNA for the CDR3 is TGTGCCAGCAGCTCCCCCGACAGGGAGACCTACGAGCAGTACTTC.

The chain employs TRBV5-4 and TRBJ2-1; TRBD2 is a possible D gene (6 bases). The CDR3 loop spans 13 amino acids. V shed 3 bases and J shed 2 bases, with 6 bases lying between them. Germline-derived CDR1 and CDR2 are SGHNT and YYREEE (reference sequence). Here the CDR3 DNA reads TGTGCCAGCAGCTCGGGGGCCTACAATGAGCAGTTCTTC. It specifies CASSSGAYNEQFF.

This clone was seen once. The V call is TRBV9, the J call TRBJ2-7; D is perhaps TRBD1 (6 bases). Germline V gene sequence: CDR1 SGDLS, CDR2 YYNGEE. This CDR3 contains 14 residues. V lost 4 bases to trimming and J lost 5 bases, with 16 bases between them. As DNA, the CDR3 is TGTGCCAGCAGCTTTAATACCAGGGGCAACGAGCAGTACTTC. Residues: CASSFNTRGNEQYF. Variable domain in full (rest from reference TRBV9 and TRBJ2-7): DSGVTQTPKHLITATGQRVTLRCSPRSGDLSVYWYQQSLDQGLQFLIQYYNGEERAKGNILERFSAQQFPDLHSELNLSSLELGDSALYFCASSFNTRGNEQYFGPGTRLTVT.